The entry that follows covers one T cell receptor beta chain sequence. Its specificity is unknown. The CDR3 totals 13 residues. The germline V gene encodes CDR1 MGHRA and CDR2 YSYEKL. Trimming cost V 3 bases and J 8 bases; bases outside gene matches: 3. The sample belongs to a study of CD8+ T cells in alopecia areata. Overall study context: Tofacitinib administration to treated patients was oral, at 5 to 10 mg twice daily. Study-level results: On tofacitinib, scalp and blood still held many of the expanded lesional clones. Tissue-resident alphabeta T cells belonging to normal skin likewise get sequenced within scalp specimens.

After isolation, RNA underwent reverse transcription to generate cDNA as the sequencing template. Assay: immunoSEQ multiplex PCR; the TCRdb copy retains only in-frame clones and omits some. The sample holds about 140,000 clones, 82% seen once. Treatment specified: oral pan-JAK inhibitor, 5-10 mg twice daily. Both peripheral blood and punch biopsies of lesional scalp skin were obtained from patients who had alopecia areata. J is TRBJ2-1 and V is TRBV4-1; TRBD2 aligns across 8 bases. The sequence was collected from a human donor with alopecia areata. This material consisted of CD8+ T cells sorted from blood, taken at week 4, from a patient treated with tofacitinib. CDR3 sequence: CASSQGLVDEQFF. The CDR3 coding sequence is TGCGCCAGCAGCCAGGGACTAGTCGATGAGCAGTTCTTC.